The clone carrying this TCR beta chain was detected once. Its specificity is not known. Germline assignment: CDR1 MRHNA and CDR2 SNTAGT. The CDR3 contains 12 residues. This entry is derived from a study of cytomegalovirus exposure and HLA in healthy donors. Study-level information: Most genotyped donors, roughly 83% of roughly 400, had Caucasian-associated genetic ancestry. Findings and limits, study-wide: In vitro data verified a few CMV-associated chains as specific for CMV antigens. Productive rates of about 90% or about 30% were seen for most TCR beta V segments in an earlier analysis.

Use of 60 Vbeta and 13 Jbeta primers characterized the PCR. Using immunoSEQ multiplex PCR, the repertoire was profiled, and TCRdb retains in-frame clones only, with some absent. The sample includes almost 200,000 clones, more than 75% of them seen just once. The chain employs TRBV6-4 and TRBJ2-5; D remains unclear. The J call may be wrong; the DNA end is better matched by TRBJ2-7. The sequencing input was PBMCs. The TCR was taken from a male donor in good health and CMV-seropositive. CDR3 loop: CASSEKRLEQYF. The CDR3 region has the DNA TGTGCCAGCAGTGAAAAGAGACTCGAGCAGTACTTC.